This T cell receptor beta chain was sequenced for a study of early T cells in non-severe SARS-CoV-2 infection. Whole-study findings and limits: The study's VDJdb matching favored anti-spike CD8 responses and missed private and CD4 specificities.

This clonotype was observed at least ten times. Its target is unknown. The library protocol tagged individual cDNA molecules with unique molecular identifiers. Each CDR3 protein is one row after TCRdb ran MiXCR on the 5' RACE reads. In the table there are 98,000 or so distinct CDR3 sequences, 8% to 13% of which are singletons. Germline V gene lookup returns CDR1 MNHEY and CDR2 SMNVEV (reference sequence). This CDR3 region has 14 residues. V lost 3 bases, J lost 3 bases, and 11 bases lay in between. Sequenced input: whole blood. This clonotype originated in an adult who was a healthcare worker with PCR-confirmed SARS-CoV-2 infection or an uninfected control (not recorded which). The chain joins TRBV27 to TRBJ1-1; D may be TRBD1 (6 bases). The CDR3 region has the DNA TGTGCCAGCAGTTTTGAGGGGGTCTACACTGAAGCTTTCTTT. It translates to CASSFEGVYTEAFF.